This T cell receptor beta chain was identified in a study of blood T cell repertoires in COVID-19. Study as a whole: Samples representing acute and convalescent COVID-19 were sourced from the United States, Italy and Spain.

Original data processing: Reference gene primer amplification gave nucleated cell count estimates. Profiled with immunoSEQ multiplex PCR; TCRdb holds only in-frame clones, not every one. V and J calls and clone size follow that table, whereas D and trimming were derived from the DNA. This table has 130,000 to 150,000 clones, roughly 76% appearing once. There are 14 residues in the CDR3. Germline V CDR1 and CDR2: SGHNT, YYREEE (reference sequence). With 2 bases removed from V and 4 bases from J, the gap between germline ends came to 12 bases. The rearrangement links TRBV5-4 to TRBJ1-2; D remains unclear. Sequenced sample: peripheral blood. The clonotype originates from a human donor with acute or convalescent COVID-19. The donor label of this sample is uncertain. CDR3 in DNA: TGTGCCAGCAGCTTTAGAACTGCGGGCTATGGCTACACCTTC. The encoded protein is CASSFRTAGYGYTF.